This entry lists 5 T cell receptor beta chains sequenced from one sample in a study of blood T cell repertoires in COVID-19. Sequencing was performed with immunoSEQ multiplex PCR; in TCRdb, only in-frame clones are kept and a portion is missing. The repertoire holds more than 20,000 clones, around 70% seen once, with roughly a fifth in the top ten. Sequenced input: peripheral blood. These receptor sequences come from a human donor in a cohort sampled during active or convalescent COVID-19.

The sample holds one count of this clone. The rearrangement links TRBV29-1 to TRBJ1-2; weak D call: TRBD1 (6 bases). Germline loops: CDR1 SQVTM, CDR2 ANQGSEA. The CDR3 is 13 amino acids. The V end was cut by 4 bases, the J end by 4 bases, with 13 bases between. The CDR3 DNA is TGCAGCGTTGGACAGGCACAGGGCTATGGCTACACCTTC. It is translated as CSVGQAQGYGYTF.

V gene TRBV5-4 combines with J gene TRBJ2-5; 11 nucleotides align to TRBD2. V shed 4 bases and J 12 bases; nucleotides not matched to a gene: 20. The germline CDR1 and CDR2 sequences are SGHNT and YYREEE (reference sequence). CDR3 length: 17 amino acids. This CDR3 reads CASSPDQGVLAGGVEYF. The CDR3 DNA sequence: TGTGCCAGCAGCCCGGACCAGGGCGTCCTAGCGGGAGGAGTTGAGTACTTC.

The sample holds a few counts of this clone. In nucleotides, the CDR3 is TGTGCCAGCAGGGCCACGACAGGGGTGGCCACTGAAGCTTTCTTT. Amino acids: CASRATTGVATEAFF. The chain links TRBV6-5 to TRBJ1-1; 8 nucleotides align to TRBD1. CDR1 is MNHEY and CDR2 is SVGAGI in the germline V gene. V lost 6 bases and J lost 4; bases outside the gene matches: 10. This CDR3 is 15 amino acids long.

V gene TRBV19 combines with J gene TRBJ2-2; 8 bases agree with TRBD1. J was trimmed by 7 bases and V by 9 bases; bases with no gene match: 7. This CDR3 is 13 amino acids long. Germline V lookup: CDR1 LNHDA, CDR2 SQIVND (reference sequence). As DNA, the CDR3 is TGTGCCAGCGCAGGGGGCGGGATCGGGGAGCTGTTTTTT. Encoded protein: CASAGGGIGELFF. The entire variable domain, with the rest obtained from reference TRBV19 and TRBJ2-2, is as follows: DGGITQSPKYLFRKEGQNVTLSCEQNLNHDAMYWYRQDPGQGLRLIYYSQIVNDFQKGDIAEGYSVSREKKESFPLTVTSAQKNPTAFYLCASAGGGIGELFFGEGSRLTVL.

CDR3 bases: TGTGCCAGTAGTCCCCCCGGGGGCCGCGGGGGGCAAGAGACCCAGTACTTC. As protein: CASSPPGGRGGQETQYF. The chain carries TRBV19 and TRBJ2-5; 8 nucleotides agree with TRBD2. This CDR3 spans 17 amino acids. V shed 5 bases, J shed 2 bases, and the junction held 13 bases outside the gene matches. The V gene's germline CDR1 is LNHDA and CDR2 SQIVND (reference sequence).